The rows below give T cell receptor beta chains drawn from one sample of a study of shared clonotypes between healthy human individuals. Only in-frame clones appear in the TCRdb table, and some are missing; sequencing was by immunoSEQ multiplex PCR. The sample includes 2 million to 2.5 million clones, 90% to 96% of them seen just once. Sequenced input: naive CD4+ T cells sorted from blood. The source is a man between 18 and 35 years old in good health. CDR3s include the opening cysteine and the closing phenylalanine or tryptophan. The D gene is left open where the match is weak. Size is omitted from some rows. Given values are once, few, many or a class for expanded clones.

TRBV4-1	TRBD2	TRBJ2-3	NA	CASSQEAGSSTDTQYF	TGCGCCAGCAGCCAAGAAGCGGGGTCTAGCACAGATACGCAGTATTTT
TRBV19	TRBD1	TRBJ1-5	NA	CASSTDRVNQPQHF	TGTGCCAGTAGTACCGACAGGGTGAATCAGCCCCAGCATTTT
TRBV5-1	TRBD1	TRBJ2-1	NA	CASSPGQSYNEQFF	TGCGCCAGCAGCCCGGGACAGAGCTACAATGAGCAGTTCTTC
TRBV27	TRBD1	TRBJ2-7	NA	CASSNEGTGKNEQYF	TGTGCCAGTAGTAACGAAGGGACAGGGAAAAACGAGCAGTACTTC
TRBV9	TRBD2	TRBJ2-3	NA	CASSPGTSGGLTTDTQYF	TGTGCCAGCAGCCCCGGGACTAGCGGGGGGTTGACCACAGATACGCAGTATTTT
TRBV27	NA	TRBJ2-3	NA	CASSFTLANTDTQYF	TGTGCCAGCAGTTTCACGCTAGCCAACACAGATACGCAGTATTTT
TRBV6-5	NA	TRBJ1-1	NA	CASTSRGNTEAFF	TGTGCCAGCACCTCTAGGGGAAACACTGAAGCTTTCTTT
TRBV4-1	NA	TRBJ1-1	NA	CASSIQGLTEAFF	TGCGCCAGCAGCATACAGGGACTGACTGAAGCTTTCTTT
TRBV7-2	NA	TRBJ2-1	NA	CASASDSRNEQFF	TGTGCCAGCGCGTCGGACAGCCGCAATGAGCAGTTCTTC
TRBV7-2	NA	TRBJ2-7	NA	CASSLGTGQASYEQYF	TGTGCCAGCAGCTTAGGGACTGGACAAGCCTCCTACGAGCAGTACTTC
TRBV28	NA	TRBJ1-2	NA	CASSFRTPPPYGYTF	TGTGCCAGCAGTTTTCGGACCCCACCCCCCTATGGCTACACCTTC
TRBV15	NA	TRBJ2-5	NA	CATSRDRETQYF	TGTGCCACCAGCAGGGACCGAGAGACCCAGTACTTC
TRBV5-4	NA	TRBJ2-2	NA	CASSRKAGELFF	TGTGCCAGCAGTCGAAAGGCCGGGGAGCTGTTTTTT
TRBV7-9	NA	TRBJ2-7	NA	CASSSGAGSYEQYF	TGTGCCAGCAGCTCAGGGGCCGGATCCTACGAGCAGTACTTC
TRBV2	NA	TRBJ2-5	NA	CASSGPSPQETQYF	TGTGCCAGCAGCGGCCCCTCGCCTCAAGAGACCCAGTACTTC
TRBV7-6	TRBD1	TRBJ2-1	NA	CASSSRTGSYNEQFF	TGTGCCAGCAGTAGCCGGACAGGCTCCTACAATGAGCAGTTCTTC
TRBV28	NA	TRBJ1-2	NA	CASSLAGGRPDNYGYTF	TGTGCCAGCAGTTTAGCCGGGGGGCGACCCGATAACTATGGCTACACCTTC
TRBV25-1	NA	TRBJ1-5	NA	CASGGLSNQPQHF	TGTGCCAGCGGCGGTTTGAGCAATCAGCCCCAGCATTTT
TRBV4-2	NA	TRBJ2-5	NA	CASSQDGGLGETQYF	TGTGCCAGCAGCCAAGATGGGGGGCTCGGAGAGACCCAGTACTTC
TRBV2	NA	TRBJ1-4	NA	CASTGRINEKLFF	TGTGCCAGCACGGGACGGATAAATGAAAAACTGTTTTTT
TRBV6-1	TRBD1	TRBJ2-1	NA	CASSEGEQGSSYNEQFF	TGTGCCAGCAGTGAAGGGGAACAGGGGAGCTCCTACAATGAGCAGTTCTTC
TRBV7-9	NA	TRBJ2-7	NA	CASSFRGEGYEQYF	TGTGCCAGCAGCTTTAGGGGGGAGGGCTACGAGCAGTACTTC
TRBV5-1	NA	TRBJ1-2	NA	CASSLTQGSSYGYTF	TGCGCCAGCAGCTTGACCCAGGGGAGCTCCTATGGCTACACCTTC
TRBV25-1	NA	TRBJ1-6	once	CASRENRAPLHF	TGTGCCAGCAGGGAGAATAGGGCACCCCTCCACTTT
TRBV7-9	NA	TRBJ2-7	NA	CASSPEHEQYF	TGTGCCAGCAGCCCCGAGCACGAGCAGTACTTC
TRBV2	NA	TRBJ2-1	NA	CASSRNGNEQFF	TGTGCCAGCAGTCGTAATGGCAATGAGCAGTTCTTC
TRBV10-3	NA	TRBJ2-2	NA	CAIRGGNTGELFF	TGTGCCATCAGGGGCGGGAACACCGGGGAGCTGTTTTTT
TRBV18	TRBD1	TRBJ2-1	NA	CASSPPGQGPEQFF	TGTGCCAGCTCACCACCAGGACAGGGCCCTGAGCAGTTCTTC
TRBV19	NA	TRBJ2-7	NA	CASSRADRLYEQYF	TGTGCCAGTAGTAGGGCGGACCGTCTCTACGAGCAGTACTTC
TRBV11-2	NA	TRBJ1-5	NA	CASSLEGGSNQPQHF	TGTGCCAGCAGCTTAGAGGGGGGAAGCAATCAGCCCCAGCATTTT
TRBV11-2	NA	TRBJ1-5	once	CASSLLGTLGQPQHF	TGTGCCAGCAGCTTATTAGGGACCCTAGGCCAGCCCCAGCATTTT
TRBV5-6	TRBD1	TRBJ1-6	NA	CASSLTDRDNSPLHF	TGTGCCAGCAGCTTGACTGACAGGGACAATTCACCCCTCCACTTT
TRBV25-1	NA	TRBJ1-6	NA	CANSEGPYNSPLHF	TGTGCCAACAGTGAGGGACCTTATAATTCACCCCTCCACTTT
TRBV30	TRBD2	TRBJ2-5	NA	CASHGRAGETQYF	TGTGCCTCTCACGGGAGGGCCGGGGAGACCCAGTACTTC
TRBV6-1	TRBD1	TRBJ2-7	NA	CASSQSPGQVQYF	TGTGCCAGCAGTCAAAGCCCGGGACAGGTCCAGTACTTC
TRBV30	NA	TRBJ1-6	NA	CAWRGNSPLHF	TGTGCCTGGCGGGGCAATTCACCCCTCCACTTT
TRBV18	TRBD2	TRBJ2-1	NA	CASSLLAGSDYNEQFF	TGTGCCAGCTCATTACTAGCGGGATCTGACTACAATGAGCAGTTCTTC
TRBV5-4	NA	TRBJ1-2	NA	CASSLTFGGPLSSNYGYTF	TGTGCCAGCAGCTTGACCTTCGGGGGCCCCCTTTCTTCTAACTATGGCTACACCTTC
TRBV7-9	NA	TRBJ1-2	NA	CASSLGTPRDYGYTF	TGTGCCAGCAGCTTAGGGACCCCTAGGGACTATGGCTACACCTTC
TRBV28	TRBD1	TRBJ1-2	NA	CASSPDRGRIYGYTF	TGTGCCAGCAGTCCCGACAGGGGGCGCATCTATGGCTACACCTTC
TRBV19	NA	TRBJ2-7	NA	CASSMRTDDEQYF	TGTGCCAGTAGTATGAGGACGGACGACGAGCAGTACTTC
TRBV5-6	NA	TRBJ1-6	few	CASTLQGVNSPLHF	TGTGCCAGCACCCTACAGGGTGTTAATTCACCCCTCCACTTT
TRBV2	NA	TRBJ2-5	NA	CASLQGETQYF	TGTGCCAGCCTACAAGGGGAGACCCAGTACTTC
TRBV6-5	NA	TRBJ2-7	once	CASRRTNNEQYF	TGTGCCAGCAGACGGACAAACAACGAGCAGTACTTC
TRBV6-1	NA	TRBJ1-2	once	CASSAGKNGPGGYTF	TGTGCCAGCAGTGCCGGTAAGAACGGGCCAGGAGGCTACACCTTC
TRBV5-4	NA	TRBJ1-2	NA	CASSVAGPPNYGYTF	TGTGCCAGCAGCGTAGCGGGACCGCCGAACTATGGCTACACCTTC
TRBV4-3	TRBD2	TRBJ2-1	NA	CASSQLAGASNEQFF	TGCGCCAGCAGCCAATTAGCGGGAGCTTCCAATGAGCAGTTCTTC
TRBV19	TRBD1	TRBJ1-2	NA	CASSIVGQVDYGYTF	TGTGCCAGTAGTATAGTGGGACAGGTTGACTATGGCTACACCTTC